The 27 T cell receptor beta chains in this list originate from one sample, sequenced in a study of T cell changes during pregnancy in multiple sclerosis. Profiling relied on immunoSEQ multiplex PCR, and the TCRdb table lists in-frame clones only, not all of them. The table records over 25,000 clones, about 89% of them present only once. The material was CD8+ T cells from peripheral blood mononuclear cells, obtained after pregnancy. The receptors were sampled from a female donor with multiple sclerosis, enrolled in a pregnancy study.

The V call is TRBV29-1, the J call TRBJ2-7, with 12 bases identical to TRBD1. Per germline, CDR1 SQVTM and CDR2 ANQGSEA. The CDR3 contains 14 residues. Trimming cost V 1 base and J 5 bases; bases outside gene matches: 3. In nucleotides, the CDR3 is TGCAGCGTTGAAGGGGGGACAGGGGGCGACGAGCAGTACTTC. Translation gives CSVEGGTGGDEQYF.

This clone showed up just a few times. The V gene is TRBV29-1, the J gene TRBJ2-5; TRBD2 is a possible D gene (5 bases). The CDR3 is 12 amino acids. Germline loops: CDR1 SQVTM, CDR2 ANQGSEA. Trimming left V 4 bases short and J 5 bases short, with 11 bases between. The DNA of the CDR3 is TGCAGCGTTGTAGCTAGCATGGAGACCCAGTACTTC. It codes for CSVVASMETQYF.

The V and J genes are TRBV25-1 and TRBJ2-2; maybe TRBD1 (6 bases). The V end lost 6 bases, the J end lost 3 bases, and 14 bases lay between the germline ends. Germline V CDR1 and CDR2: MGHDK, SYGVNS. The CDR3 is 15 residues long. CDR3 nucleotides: TGTGCCAGCAGGATGGGGGACAAGCACACCGGGGAGCTGTTTTTT. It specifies CASRMGDKHTGELFF. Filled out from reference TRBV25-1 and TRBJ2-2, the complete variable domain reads EADIYQTPRYLVIGTGKKITLECSQTMGHDKMYWYQQDPGMELHLIHYSYGVNSTEKGDLSSESTVSRIRTEHFPLTLESARPSHTSQYLCASRMGDKHTGELFFGEGSRLTVL.

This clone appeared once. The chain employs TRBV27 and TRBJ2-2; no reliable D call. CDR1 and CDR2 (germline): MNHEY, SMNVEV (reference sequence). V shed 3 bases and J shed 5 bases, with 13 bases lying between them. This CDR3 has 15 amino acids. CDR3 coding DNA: TGTGCCAGCAGTTTGGCCCGATCCAGGACCGGGGAGCTGTTTTTT. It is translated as CASSLARSRTGELFF.

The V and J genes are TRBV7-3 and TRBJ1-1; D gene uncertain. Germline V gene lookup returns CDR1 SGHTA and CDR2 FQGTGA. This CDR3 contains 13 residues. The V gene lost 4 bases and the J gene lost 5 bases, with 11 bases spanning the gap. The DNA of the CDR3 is TGTGCCAGCAGCTACTTCCCGGGGACTGAAGCTTTCTTT. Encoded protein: CASSYFPGTEAFF.

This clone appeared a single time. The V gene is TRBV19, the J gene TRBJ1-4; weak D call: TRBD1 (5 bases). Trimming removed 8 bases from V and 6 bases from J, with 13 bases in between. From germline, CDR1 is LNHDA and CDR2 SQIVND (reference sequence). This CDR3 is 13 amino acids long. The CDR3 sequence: CASHRGWDEKLFF. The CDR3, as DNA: TGTGCCAGTCACCGGGGGTGGGATGAAAAACTGTTTTTT.

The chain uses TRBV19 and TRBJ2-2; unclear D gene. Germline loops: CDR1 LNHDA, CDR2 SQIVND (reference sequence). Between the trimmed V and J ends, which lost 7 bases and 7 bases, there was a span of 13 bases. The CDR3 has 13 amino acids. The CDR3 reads CASTPLGRGELFF. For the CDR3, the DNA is TGTGCCAGTACCCCGTTGGGCCGCGGGGAGCTGTTTTTT.

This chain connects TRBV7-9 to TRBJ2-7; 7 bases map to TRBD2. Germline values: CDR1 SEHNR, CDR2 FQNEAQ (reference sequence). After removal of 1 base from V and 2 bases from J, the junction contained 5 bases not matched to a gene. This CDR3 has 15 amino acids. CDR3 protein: CASSLGGLRPYEQYF. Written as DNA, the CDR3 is TGTGCCAGCAGCTTAGGGGGACTAAGACCCTACGAGCAGTACTTC. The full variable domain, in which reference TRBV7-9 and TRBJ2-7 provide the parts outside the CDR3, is DTGVSQNPRHKITKRGQNVTFRCDPISEHNRLYWYRQTLGQGPEFLTYFQNEAQLEKSRLLSDRFSAERPKGSFSTLEIQRTEQGDSAMYLCASSLGGLRPYEQYFGPGTRLTVT.

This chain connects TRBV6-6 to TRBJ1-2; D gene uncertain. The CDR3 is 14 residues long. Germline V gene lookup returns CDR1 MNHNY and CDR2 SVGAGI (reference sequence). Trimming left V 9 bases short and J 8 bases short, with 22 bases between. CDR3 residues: CASVPLGTSSGYTF. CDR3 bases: TGTGCCAGTGTACCACTGGGCACCTCTTCCGGCTACACCTTC.

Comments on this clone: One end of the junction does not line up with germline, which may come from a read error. CDR3 sequence reads: CSVGTGGEPFF. CDR3 in DNA: TGCAGCGTTGGAACCGGGGGGGAGCCGTTTTTT. This chain connects TRBV29-1 to TRBJ2-2, with 8 bases that match TRBD2. This CDR3 is 11 amino acids long. The germline V gene has CDR1 SQVTM and CDR2 ANQGSEA.

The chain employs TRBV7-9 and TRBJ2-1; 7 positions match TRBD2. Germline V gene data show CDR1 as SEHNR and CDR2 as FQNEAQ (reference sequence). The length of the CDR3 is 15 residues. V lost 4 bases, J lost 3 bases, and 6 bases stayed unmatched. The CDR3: CASSSPSGLYNEQFF. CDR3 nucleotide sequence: TGTGCCAGCAGCTCTCCTAGCGGACTCTACAATGAGCAGTTCTTC.

CDR3 bases: TGCGCCAGCAGCTGGGCAGGGTACACTGAAGCTTTCTTT. Residues: CASSWAGYTEAFF. The rearrangement uses TRBV5-1 and TRBJ1-1; TRBD1 might be the D (5 bases). CDR1 and CDR2 from the germline V gene are SGHRS and YFSETQ. CDR3 size: 13 residues. Trimming took 3 bases from V and 3 from J, leaving 9 bases between them.

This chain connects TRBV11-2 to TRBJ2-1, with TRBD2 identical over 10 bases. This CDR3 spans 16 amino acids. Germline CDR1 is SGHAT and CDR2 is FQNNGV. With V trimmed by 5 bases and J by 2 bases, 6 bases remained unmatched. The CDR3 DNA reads TGTGCCAGCAGCGAAAGAAGCGGGAGGGCCTACAATGAGCAGTTCTTC. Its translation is CASSERSGRAYNEQFF.

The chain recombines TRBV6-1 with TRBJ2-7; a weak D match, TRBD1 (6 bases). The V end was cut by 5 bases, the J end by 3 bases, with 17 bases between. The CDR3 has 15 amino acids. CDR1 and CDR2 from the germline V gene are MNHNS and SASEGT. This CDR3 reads CASSSHADSFYEQYF. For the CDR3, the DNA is TGTGCCAGCAGTTCCCATGCGGACAGCTTCTACGAGCAGTACTTC.

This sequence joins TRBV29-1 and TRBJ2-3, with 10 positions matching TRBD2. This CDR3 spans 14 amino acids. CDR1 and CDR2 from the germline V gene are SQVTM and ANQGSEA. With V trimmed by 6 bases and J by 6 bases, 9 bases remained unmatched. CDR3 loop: CSVSLAGGSDTQYF. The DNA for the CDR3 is TGCAGCGTAAGTTTAGCGGGAGGCTCGGATACGCAGTATTTT.

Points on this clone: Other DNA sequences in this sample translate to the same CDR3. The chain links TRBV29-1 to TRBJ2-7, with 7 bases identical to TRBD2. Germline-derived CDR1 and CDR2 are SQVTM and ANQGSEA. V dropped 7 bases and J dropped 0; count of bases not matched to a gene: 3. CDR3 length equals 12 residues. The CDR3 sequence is CSGLADSYEQYF. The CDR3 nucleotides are TGCAGCGGGCTAGCGGACTCCTACGAGCAGTACTTC.

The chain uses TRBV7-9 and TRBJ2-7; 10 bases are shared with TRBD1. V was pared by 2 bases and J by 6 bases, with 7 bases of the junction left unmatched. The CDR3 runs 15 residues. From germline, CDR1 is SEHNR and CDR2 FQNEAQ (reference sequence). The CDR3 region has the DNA TGTGCCAGCAGCTTATCTTGGACAGGGGGGAGCGAGCAGTACTTC. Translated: CASSLSWTGGSEQYF.

CDR3 amino acids: CASSIGFGVEAYEQYF. The CDR3 DNA sequence: TGTGCCAGTAGTATAGGTTTTGGCGTCGAGGCCTACGAGCAGTACTTC. This sequence joins TRBV19 and TRBJ2-7; no clear D gene. Between the trimmed V and J ends, which lost 1 base and 2 bases, there was a span of 15 bases. The germline CDR1 and CDR2 sequences are LNHDA and SQIVND (reference sequence). The CDR3 runs 16 residues.

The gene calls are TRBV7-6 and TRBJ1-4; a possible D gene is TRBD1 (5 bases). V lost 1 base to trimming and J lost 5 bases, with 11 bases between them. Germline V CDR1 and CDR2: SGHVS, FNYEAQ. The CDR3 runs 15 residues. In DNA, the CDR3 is TGTGCCAGCAGCTTAGACGGGACTGGGAATGAAAAACTGTTTTTT. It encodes CASSLDGTGNEKLFF.

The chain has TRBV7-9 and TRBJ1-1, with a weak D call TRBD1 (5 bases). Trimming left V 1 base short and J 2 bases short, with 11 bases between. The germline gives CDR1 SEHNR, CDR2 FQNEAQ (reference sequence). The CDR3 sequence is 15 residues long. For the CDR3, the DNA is TGTGCCAGCAGCTTAGTCGGCAGGGATAACACTGAAGCTTTCTTT. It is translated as CASSLVGRDNTEAFF.

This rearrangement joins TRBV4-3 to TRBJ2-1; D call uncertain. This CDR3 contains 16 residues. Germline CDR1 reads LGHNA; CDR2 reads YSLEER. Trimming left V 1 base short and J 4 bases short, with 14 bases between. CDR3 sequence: CASSQGVAALYNEQFF. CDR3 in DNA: TGCGCCAGCAGCCAAGGGGTGGCGGCCCTTTACAATGAGCAGTTCTTC.

The CDR3 coding sequence is TGTGCCAGCAGCCATAAGAGCTCCTACAATGAGCAGTTCTTC. Its protein product is CASSHKSSYNEQFF. This rearrangement joins TRBV27 to TRBJ2-1; D gene unclear. The CDR3 has 14 residues. V was trimmed by 6 bases and J by 0 bases, leaving 9 bases between them. In germline, CDR1 is MNHEY, CDR2 SMNVEV (reference sequence).

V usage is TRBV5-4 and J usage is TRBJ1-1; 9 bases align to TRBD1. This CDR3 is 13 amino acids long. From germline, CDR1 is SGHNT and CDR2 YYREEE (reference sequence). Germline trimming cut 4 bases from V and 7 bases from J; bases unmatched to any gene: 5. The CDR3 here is CASSAGQGNEAFF. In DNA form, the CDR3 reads TGTGCCAGCAGCGCCGGACAGGGGAATGAAGCTTTCTTT.

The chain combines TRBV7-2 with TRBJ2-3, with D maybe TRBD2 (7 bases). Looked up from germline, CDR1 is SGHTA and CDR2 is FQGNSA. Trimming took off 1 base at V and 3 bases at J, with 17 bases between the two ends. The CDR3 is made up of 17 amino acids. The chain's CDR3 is CASSLEGGLAVTDTQYF. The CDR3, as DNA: TGTGCCAGCAGCTTAGAAGGGGGGCTAGCGGTGACAGATACGCAGTATTTT.

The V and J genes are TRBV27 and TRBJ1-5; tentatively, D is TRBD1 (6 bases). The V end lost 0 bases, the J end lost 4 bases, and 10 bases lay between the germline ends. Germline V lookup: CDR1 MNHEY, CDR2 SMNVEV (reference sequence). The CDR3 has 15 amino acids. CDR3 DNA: TGTGCCAGCAGTTTATCAACAGGGATTAATCAGCCCCAGCATTTT. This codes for CASSLSTGINQPQHF.

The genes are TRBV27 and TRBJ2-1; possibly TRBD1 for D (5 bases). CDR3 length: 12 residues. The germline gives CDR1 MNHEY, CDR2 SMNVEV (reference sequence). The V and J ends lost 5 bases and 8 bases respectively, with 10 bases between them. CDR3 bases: TGTGCCAGCAGTCTCACAGGCGATGAGCAGTTCTTC. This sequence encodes CASSLTGDEQFF.

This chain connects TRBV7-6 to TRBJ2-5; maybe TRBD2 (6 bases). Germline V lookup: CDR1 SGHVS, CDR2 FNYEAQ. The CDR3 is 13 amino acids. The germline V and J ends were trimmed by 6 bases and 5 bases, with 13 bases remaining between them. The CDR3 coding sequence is TGTGCCAGCAGACCTACTAGCTTCGAGACCCAGTACTTC. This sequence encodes CASRPTSFETQYF.